This T cell receptor (beta chain) appears in the sequencing data of a study of T cell responses to AZD1222 COVID-19 vaccine. The CDR3 spans 14 residues. Germline V lookup: CDR1 LNHDA, CDR2 SQIVND (reference sequence). V was cut by 5 bases and J by 10 bases, with 18 bases left in between. Generated by immunoSEQ multiplex PCR, the TCRdb table keeps only in-frame clones and is missing some. This table holds 180,000 or so clones, about 90% found once. The clonotype was recovered from an adult who received the AZD1222 COVID-19 vaccine. Sequenced here: peripheral blood, sampled 28 days after the second AZD1222 dose. The V call is TRBV19, the J call TRBJ1-5; D remains unclear. CDR3 region: CASSQVGISPPQHF. The CDR3 coding sequence is TGTGCCAGTAGTCAGGTGGGTATCTCGCCTCCCCAGCATTTT.